The rows below give T cell receptor beta chains drawn from one sample of a study of T cell changes during pregnancy in multiple sclerosis. Sequencing was performed with immunoSEQ multiplex PCR; in TCRdb, only in-frame clones are kept and a portion is missing. The table shows under 110,000 clones, with under 95% occurring only once. Sequenced material: peripheral blood, taken before pregnancy. All receptors derive from a female donor with multiple sclerosis, enrolled in a pregnancy study. CDR3s include the opening cysteine and the closing phenylalanine or tryptophan. The order of the fields is V gene, J gene, CDR3 protein.

V gene: TRBV25-1
J gene: TRBJ2-3
CDR3 protein: CASSQLAGVADTQYF

V gene: TRBV20-1
J gene: TRBJ2-5
CDR3 protein: CSARRQETQYF

V gene: TRBV18
J gene: TRBJ1-1
CDR3 protein: CASSPQGAPTEAFF

V gene: TRBV11-2
J gene: TRBJ1-1
CDR3 protein: CASSIRDRPKFMNTEAFF

V gene: TRBV4-1
J gene: TRBJ2-1
CDR3 protein: CASSQVASGLSYNEQFF

V gene: TRBV29-1
J gene: TRBJ1-1
CDR3 protein: CSALQGTTEAFF

V gene: TRBV19
J gene: TRBJ1-1
CDR3 protein: CASIPDLNTEAFF

V gene: TRBV6-6
J gene: TRBJ2-3
CDR3 protein: CASSYSRIGGGDTQYF

V gene: TRBV30
J gene: TRBJ1-3
CDR3 protein: CAWSGSTIYF

V gene: TRBV7-9
J gene: TRBJ1-1
CDR3 protein: CASSRGQSEAFF

V gene: TRBV4-1
J gene: TRBJ1-2
CDR3 protein: CASSQEEYGYTF

V gene: TRBV5-5
J gene: TRBJ1-5
CDR3 protein: CASSLAVGVGQPQHF

V gene: TRBV5-4
J gene: TRBJ1-1
CDR3 protein: CASGSTGGNTEAFF

V gene: TRBV25-1
J gene: TRBJ2-7
CDR3 protein: CASSDPAGAYEQYF

V gene: TRBV18
J gene: TRBJ1-3
CDR3 protein: CASSRLDRGQGGNTIYF

V gene: TRBV6-6
J gene: TRBJ1-1
CDR3 protein: CASSIRVAGAEAFF

V gene: TRBV7-9
J gene: TRBJ2-4
CDR3 protein: CASSKRQGIENIQYF

V gene: TRBV30
J gene: TRBJ1-3
CDR3 protein: CAWNSGMLGSGNTIYF

V gene: TRBV7-9
J gene: TRBJ1-1
CDR3 protein: CASSFTNPGDTEAFF

V gene: TRBV27
J gene: TRBJ1-4
CDR3 protein: CASSLREGEKLFF

V gene: TRBV7-2
J gene: TRBJ1-4
CDR3 protein: CASSSQGTVNEKLFF

V gene: TRBV7-7
J gene: TRBJ2-5
CDR3 protein: CASSKTSNQETQYF

V gene: TRBV2
J gene: TRBJ2-1
CDR3 protein: CASRGTSGSYNEQFF

V gene: TRBV28
J gene: TRBJ1-1
CDR3 protein: CASSLSRELMNTEAFF

V gene: TRBV9
J gene: TRBJ1-2
CDR3 protein: CASSVTPGQQTYGYTF

V gene: TRBV5-1
J gene: TRBJ2-2
CDR3 protein: CASSSQGTGELFF

V gene: TRBV7-9
J gene: TRBJ2-1
CDR3 protein: CASRPSGGEQFF

V gene: TRBV4-3
J gene: TRBJ1-1
CDR3 protein: CASQRQMNTEAFF

V gene: TRBV18
J gene: TRBJ1-1
CDR3 protein: CASSPGQGGTEAFF

V gene: TRBV28
J gene: TRBJ2-1
CDR3 protein: CASSFASGYNEQFF

V gene: TRBV19
J gene: TRBJ2-2
CDR3 protein: CASSTVGGGHPGELFF

V gene: TRBV27
J gene: TRBJ2-1
CDR3 protein: CASSDANNYHNEQFF

V gene: TRBV5-1
J gene: TRBJ1-1
CDR3 protein: CASSPAGQGKIGTEAFF

V gene: TRBV21-1
J gene: TRBJ2-1
CDR3 protein: CASSTLSDEQFF

V gene: TRBV10-3
J gene: TRBJ2-7
CDR3 protein: CAISGGVGEQYF

V gene: TRBV4-2
J gene: TRBJ2-1
CDR3 protein: CASSPDSGSYNEQFF

V gene: TRBV19
J gene: TRBJ2-1
CDR3 protein: CASSRVLAGEDDEQFF

V gene: TRBV6-5
J gene: TRBJ2-7
CDR3 protein: CASSLDFSSYEQYF

V gene: TRBV2
J gene: TRBJ2-4
CDR3 protein: CASRLKTGGVNIQYF

V gene: TRBV7-2
J gene: TRBJ1-1
CDR3 protein: CASSLRRRGQQNTEAFF

V gene: TRBV15
J gene: TRBJ1-1
CDR3 protein: CATSRGQGARTEAFF

V gene: TRBV19
J gene: TRBJ1-1
CDR3 protein: CASTRQGKNTEAFF

V gene: TRBV6-6
J gene: TRBJ1-1
CDR3 protein: CASRPGETSTEAFF

V gene: TRBV19
J gene: TRBJ2-3
CDR3 protein: CASSLDITDTQYF

V gene: TRBV10-3
J gene: TRBJ2-5
CDR3 protein: CAIGTGVAETQYF

V gene: TRBV7-9
J gene: TRBJ2-6
CDR3 protein: CASSLSLDIAGANVLTF

V gene: TRBV19
J gene: TRBJ1-2
CDR3 protein: CAGKRGGGYTF

V gene: TRBV27
J gene: TRBJ1-6
CDR3 protein: CASTATGANSPLHF

V gene: TRBV11-3
J gene: TRBJ1-1
CDR3 protein: CASSSPGDTEAFF

V gene: TRBV29-1
J gene: TRBJ1-1
CDR3 protein: CSVSQGAEGIYAFF

V gene: TRBV2
J gene: TRBJ1-2
CDR3 protein: CASRPGTGNYGYTF

V gene: TRBV5-1
J gene: TRBJ2-7
CDR3 protein: CASSLEGQGNEQYF

V gene: TRBV7-6
J gene: TRBJ1-6
CDR3 protein: CASSFAKQGLRNSPLHF